The present entry profiles one T cell receptor beta chain with its context. This receptor's antigen is unknown. Per-nucleotide qualities are absent, and no much larger clonotype sits a single base away. The sample belongs to a study of cytomegalovirus exposure and HLA in healthy donors (dated by TCRdb to about 2017). Looking at the study overall: In an earlier analysis of some 550 of the donors, less than 350 Gb of sequence data and 90 million to 120 million unique TCR beta sequences from roughly 190 million T cells were reported. Roughly five DR-DQ haplotypes were handled as single units for association and clustering because linkage in the cohort was strong. In a later genetic analysis, genome-wide SNP genotypes for about three fifths of the roughly 670 donors were used, and that subset was treated as a discovery cohort. Donor age, sex, ethnicity and CMV serostatus were compiled alongside the repertoire data. All discovery cohort repertoires had been generated on a single sequencing platform. Rather than using new phenotypic data, the later analysis identified candidate immune exposures from TCR beta sequences and from how often those sequences occurred across donors. The genetic ancestry cluster associated with self-reported Caucasian donors included 70% to 85% of the 300 to 450 genotyped donors. HLA typing included class I and class II loci at four-digit resolution. Using immunosequencing, the study profiled T cell repertoires from some 670 subjects and related those repertoires to cytomegalovirus serostatus. Typing coverage differed by locus: A, B, C, DRB1 and DQB1 were typed in roughly 620-640 donors, DQA1 in 522, DPA1 in approximately 610, and DPB1 in just under 480. An early release that covered some 630 HLA-typed donors contained around 330 gigabases of sequencing data and tens of millions of unique TCR sequences. A separate validation cohort of roughly 130 different subjects was used in addition to the approximately 670-subject first cohort. A later analysis re-analyzed previously published TCR beta repertoires from about 600 donors and added high-resolution HLA genotyping to study TCR occurrence patterns. The study aimed to test whether signatures of past pathogen exposure could be identified by cataloging public T cell receptors. Among around 400 genotyped donors of the cohort, an average of around 220,000 unique TCR beta nucleotide sequences was sequenced per donor, of which about 19% were non-productive. To decide whether each TCR beta V gene segment behaved as functional or pseudogenic, an earlier analysis of approximately 600 of the donors relied on high-throughput TCR beta sequencing. High-throughput TCR immunosequencing, statistical association of individual TCRs with disease status, and machine learning were combined to predict cytomegalovirus infection status.

The cohort consisted of 600 to 750 healthy bone marrow donors. At the time of sampling, every cohort member was nominally healthy, though immune exposures that went unrecorded were likely present. The donor tested CMV seronegative, placing the donor among the 350 or so seronegative members of the cohort. Every donor gave a peripheral blood sample, and the peripheral blood mononuclear cells from that sample were used for TCR beta sequencing. Genomic DNA was extracted from the blood cell samples with the Qiagen DNeasy Blood Extraction Kit. The method behind the library was the immunoSEQ multiplex PCR assay. The multiplex PCR relied on a mix of 60 forward primers for TCR Vbeta segments and 13 reverse primers for TCR Jbeta segments. The CDR3 region of rearranged TCR beta genes was amplified from genomic DNA with a multiplex PCR assay. Amplified TCR beta libraries were sequenced as 87-base-pair reads on the Illumina HiSeq System. As for how the authors treated the data: A later analysis tallied tens of millions of unique TCR beta chains across the 666 repertoires, and approximately 11 million of those chains were shared by two or more donors. To remove PCR and sequencing errors, raw reads were error-corrected and collapsed into unique sequences using a nearest-neighbor algorithm that merged closely related sequences. To assign V, D and J gene segments, CDR3 sequences were aligned to IMGT reference sequences. For a sequence to be retained, at least a six-nucleotide match to both a V gene segment and a J gene segment was required. Rearrangements were classified as productive when the CDR3 lacked stop codons and remained in frame with V and J, and all other rearrangements were classified as non-productive. CDR3 was defined according to IMGT convention as the region running from the second conserved V-encoded cysteine to the conserved J-encoded phenylalanine. In an earlier analysis of roughly 580 of the donors, sequences lacking an unambiguous match to a single V gene segment were excluded. In an earlier analysis of several hundred of the donors, a V segment was called functional when productive rearrangements were above 56.7%, and segregating when the standard deviation between donors exceeded 5%. A statistical classification framework was developed to diagnose cytomegalovirus status using the catalog of TCR beta chain sequences. V and J gene assignment, in a later analysis, came from comparing TCR nucleotide sequences with IMGT/GENE-DB human TR gene sequences. In a later analysis, CDR3 sequences and most-parsimonious VDJ recombination scenarios were assigned using the TCRdist pipeline. In a later analysis, each TCR beta chain was defined by its CDR3 amino acid sequence together with its V-gene family, and reads lacking a unique V-gene family were excluded. In a later analysis, 550 to 650 highly shared, low-generation-probability nucleotide sequences were removed to address suspected cross-contamination and a sequencing artifact. A later analysis calculated a clonal expansion index for each public chain from normalized within-repertoire ranks of inferred template counts. In a later analysis, generation probabilities were computed using a VDJ recombination model fitted to out-of-frame rearrangements, and the results were checked against IGoR. In a later analysis, hypergeometric tests were used to score TCR-TCR, TCR-HLA and TCR-CMV co-occurrence, with a repertoire-size bias correction applied to TCR pairs. False discovery rates were estimated in a later analysis by permuting HLA or CMV assignments 20 times. In a later analysis, co-occurring TCRs were grouped using DBSCAN, with TCRdist sequence similarity added in when clustering inside HLA-allele-positive subsets. Repertoires with fewer than 30,000 or more than 120,000 public chains were left out of co-occurrence clustering, as were a few repertoires with anomalous nucleotide sharing. What TCRdb holds here is the immuneACCESS table cut down to in-frame rearrangements. Part of the clones is not present; checked against another copy, under half of the missing clones reflect an unresolved V gene, and the others are unexplained. V and J calls plus clone size are reproduced from that table; the DNA served to infer D and trimming. For this sample there are about 160,000 clones; around 77% appear just once. The ten largest clones capture over 1.2% of the sample.

What the work shows at the level of the full study, not this receptor alone: While some public TCRs were present in many individuals, most TCR sequences turned up only very rarely across donors. Three of the identified cytomegalovirus-associated TCR beta chains were confirmed in vitro to be specific for cytomegalovirus antigens. The classifier was reported to diagnose cytomegalovirus status with high specificity and sensitivity in both the original cohort and the validation cohort. When HLA alleles, especially DR and DQ, strongly co-occurred, attributing TCR associations to individual alleles was difficult. Broadly in line with IMGT annotations, most TCR beta V segments showed up in productive rearrangements about 90% or about 30% of the time in an earlier analysis of around 600 of the donors. Because HLA typing was missing for some donors at each locus, association tests included only the typed subset. For the cohort, immune exposure information was limited to CMV serostatus. Linkage disequilibrium might explain the correlated functional status among segregating V segments, but an unknown experimental factor could not be ruled out. The study listed 164 TCR beta chains as associated with cytomegalovirus. Several of the top co-occurrence clusters appeared to be linked to parvovirus B19, influenza, CMV and Epstein-Barr virus, according to a later analysis. At a false discovery rate of 0.05, a later analysis linked around 15,000 TCR beta sequences to specific HLA alleles. Compared with the 666-donor mean, donors in an Asian-associated ancestry cluster had fewer N-insertions in productive TCRs, according to a later genetic analysis. Roughly uniform sequencing depth across donors was assumed in presence/absence analyses, although this assumption may not hold. In a later analysis, TCR association rates were found to vary across HLA loci, with the most associated TCRs seen for DRB1 alleles and the fewest for HLA-C alleles. Compared with equally common non-associated chains, HLA-associated TCR beta chains in a later analysis were more clonally expanded and had lower generation probabilities. The sequencing pipeline was judged likely to have produced a cluster of highly shared sequence variants as a technical artifact. In this cohort, only TCR beta chains were sequenced, and detectable features were limited by the absence of alpha or paired-chain data. The authors suggested that the approach could potentially be extended to other disease states and immunological phenotypes. A later analysis found that most CMV-associated TCR beta chains appeared HLA-restricted, with HLA associations seemingly driven largely by CMV exposure. Because counts were too low, seventeen rarely observed V segments, including chromosome 9 orphons, were excluded from the earlier analysis of 500 to 700 of the donors. A later genetic analysis associated a missense DCLRE1C variant with V-gene and J-gene trimming of TCR beta chains, and an independent cohort replicated the association. A further reported finding was that TCR beta sequences accurately predicted the HLA-A and HLA-B alleles for most subjects in the first cohort. Some IMGT-functional V segments, including TRBV6-2 and TRBV6-3, could not be told apart with the 87-base-pair reads, so those segments were excluded.

Spanning cysteine to phenylalanine, the CDR3 consists of 16 amino acids. Just CDR3 DNA is preserved here, 48 bases in frame from base 1. V sheds 1 base and J sheds 5 bases, leaving 15 bases between their ends. From the germline V gene, CDR1 is MGHRA and CDR2 is YSYEKL. What was sequenced was PBMCs. The chain employs TRBV4-1 and TRBJ2-1; the D gene is perhaps TRBD2, from 6 matching bases. This TCR derives from a man between 60 and 75 years old in good health and CMV-seronegative. For the CDR3, the sequence is CASSQGGAGAHNEQFF. The nucleotide sequence is TGCGCCAGCAGCCAAGGCGGGGCCGGGGCCCACAATGAGCAGTTCTTC.